Included here is one T cell receptor beta chain sequence, with context. This CDR3 region has 15 residues. The V gene's germline CDR1 is LNHNV and CDR2 YYDKDF (reference sequence). The ends lost 1 base at V and 7 bases at J; junction bases unmatched: 5. This entry is derived from a study of CD8 T cells in Susac syndrome. RNA was extracted with the RNeasy kit, and a quantity of roughly 0.5 to 1 ug was reverse transcribed using random hexamers. TCRdb re-derived calls from the immunoSEQ multiplex PCR reads in MiXCR, one entry per CDR3 protein. The repertoire holds 100,000 to 150,000 distinct CDR3 sequences, 85% to 95% seen once, with approximately 0.31% in the top ten.

The origin of this receptor is a human donor with multiple sclerosis. V and J are TRBV15 and TRBJ2-4; 9 positions match TRBD2. Sequenced input: CD8+ T cells from PBMCs. The CDR3 coding sequence is TGTGCCACCAGCAGAGCCCAGCGGGAGGCTAACATTCAGTACTTC. Translated, it gives CATSRAQREANIQYF.